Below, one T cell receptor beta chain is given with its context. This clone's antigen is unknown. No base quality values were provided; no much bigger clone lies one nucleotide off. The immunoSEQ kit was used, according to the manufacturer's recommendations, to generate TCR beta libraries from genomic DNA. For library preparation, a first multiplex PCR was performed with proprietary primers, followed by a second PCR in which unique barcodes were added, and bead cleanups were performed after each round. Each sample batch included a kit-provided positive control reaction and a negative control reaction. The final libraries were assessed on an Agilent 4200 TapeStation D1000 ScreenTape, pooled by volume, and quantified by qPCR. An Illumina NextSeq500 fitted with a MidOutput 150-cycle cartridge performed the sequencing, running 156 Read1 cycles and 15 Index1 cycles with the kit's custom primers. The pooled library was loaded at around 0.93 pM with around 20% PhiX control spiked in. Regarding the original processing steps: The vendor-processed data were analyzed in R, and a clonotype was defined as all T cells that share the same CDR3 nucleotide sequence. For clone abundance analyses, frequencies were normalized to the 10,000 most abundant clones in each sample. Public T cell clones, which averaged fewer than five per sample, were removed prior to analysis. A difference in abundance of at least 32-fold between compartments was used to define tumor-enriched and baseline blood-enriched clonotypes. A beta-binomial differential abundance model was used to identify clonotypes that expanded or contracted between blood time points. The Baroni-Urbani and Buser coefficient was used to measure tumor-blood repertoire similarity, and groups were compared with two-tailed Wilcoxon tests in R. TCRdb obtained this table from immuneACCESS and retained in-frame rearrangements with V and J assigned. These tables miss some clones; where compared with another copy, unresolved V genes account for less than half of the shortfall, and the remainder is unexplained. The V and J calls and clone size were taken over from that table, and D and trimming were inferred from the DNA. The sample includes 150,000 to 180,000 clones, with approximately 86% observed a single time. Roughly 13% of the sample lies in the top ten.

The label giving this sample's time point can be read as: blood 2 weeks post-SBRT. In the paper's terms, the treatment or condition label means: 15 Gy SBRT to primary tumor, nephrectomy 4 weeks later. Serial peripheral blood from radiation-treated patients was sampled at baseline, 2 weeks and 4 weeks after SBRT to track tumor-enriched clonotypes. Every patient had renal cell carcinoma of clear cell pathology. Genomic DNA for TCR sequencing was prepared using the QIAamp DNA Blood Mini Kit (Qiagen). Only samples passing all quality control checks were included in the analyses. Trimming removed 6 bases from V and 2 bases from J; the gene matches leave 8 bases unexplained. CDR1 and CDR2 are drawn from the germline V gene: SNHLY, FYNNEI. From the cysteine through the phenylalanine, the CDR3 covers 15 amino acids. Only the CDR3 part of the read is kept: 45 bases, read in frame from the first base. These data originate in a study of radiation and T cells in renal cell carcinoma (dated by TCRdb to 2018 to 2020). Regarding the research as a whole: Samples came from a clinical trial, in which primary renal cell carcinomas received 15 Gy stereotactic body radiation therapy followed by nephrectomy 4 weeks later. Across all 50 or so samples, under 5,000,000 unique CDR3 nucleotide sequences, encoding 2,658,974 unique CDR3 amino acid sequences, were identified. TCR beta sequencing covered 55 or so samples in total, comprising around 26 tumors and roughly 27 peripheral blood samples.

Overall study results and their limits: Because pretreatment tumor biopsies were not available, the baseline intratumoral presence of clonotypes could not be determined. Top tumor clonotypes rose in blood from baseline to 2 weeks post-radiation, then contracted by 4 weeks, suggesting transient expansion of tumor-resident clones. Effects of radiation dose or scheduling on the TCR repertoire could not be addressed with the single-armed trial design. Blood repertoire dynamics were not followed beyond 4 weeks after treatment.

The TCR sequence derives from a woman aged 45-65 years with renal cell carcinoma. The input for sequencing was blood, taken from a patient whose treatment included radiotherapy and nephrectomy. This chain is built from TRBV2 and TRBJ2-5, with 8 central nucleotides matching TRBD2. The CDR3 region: CASRRTSGPQETQYF. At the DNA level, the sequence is TGTGCCAGCAGACGCACTAGCGGTCCTCAAGAGACCCAGTACTTC.